This T cell receptor (beta chain) emerged from a study of response to subunit inactivated influenza vaccine. TCRdb reanalysed the RT-PCR reads using MiXCR and keeps one entry per CDR3 protein. The sample records approximately 500,000 distinct CDR3 sequences, around 15% being singletons. Whole-study findings and limits: The authors offered the suggestion that each seasonal influenza vaccination recruits few new T cells.

At least ten counts were recorded for this clonotype. Antigen: not known. V was cut by 5 bases and J by 7 bases, with 15 bases left in between. There are 13 residues in the CDR3. CDR1 DFQATT and CDR2 SNEGSKA come from the germline V gene (reference sequence). V is TRBV20-1 and J is TRBJ1-5, with unresolved D. The clonotype originates from a man over 45 who received an inactivated influenza vaccine. The source was PBMCs from blood, collected approximately 12 days after vaccination. The CDR3, as DNA: TGCAGTGCTTCCCGGGCCTACCGCCAGCCCCAGCATTTT. Encoded protein: CSASRAYRQPQHF.